A selection of T cell receptor beta chains follows, all from one sample in a study of T-cell reconstitution after alpha-beta-depleted transplantation in children. TCRdb recomputed calls from the PCR reads with MiXCR, one row per CDR3 protein. The repertoire holds tens of thousands of distinct CDR3 sequences, with 4.9% as singletons. The input for sequencing was PBMCs, mostly from graft donor cells, taken 180 days after TCRalphabeta/CD19-depleted stem cell transplant. These TCRs come from a boy under two years old who had a stem cell transplant for acute myeloid leukemia, so the T cells may come from the graft donor. Each CDR3 is given with its conserved first and last residue. D genes are given only for firm matches. Expanded clones get a size class; other rows say once, few or many, or leave the size out.

cdr3_nt: TGCGCCAGCAGCCAAGAGACAGCTCAAGAGACCCAGTACTTC; cdr3_aa: CASSQETAQETQYF; v_call: TRBV4-3; d_call: NA; clone_size: many; j_call: TRBJ2-5
cdr3_nt: TGCGCCAGCAGCTGGCCGGGGGACACTGAAGCTTTCTTT; cdr3_aa: CASSWPGDTEAFF; v_call: TRBV5-1; d_call: NA; clone_size: many; j_call: TRBJ1-1
cdr3_nt: TGTGCCAGCAGCCGCGTGGGCGCCGGGTTTGATGAGCAGTTCTTC; cdr3_aa: CASSRVGAGFDEQFF; v_call: TRBV6-2/TRBV6-3; d_call: NA; clone_size: many; j_call: TRBJ2-1
cdr3_nt: TGCGCCAGCAGCCAAGATCAAGTGGCGGGGGAGCAGTTCTTC; cdr3_aa: CASSQDQVAGEQFF; v_call: TRBV4-3; d_call: NA; clone_size: many; j_call: TRBJ2-1
cdr3_nt: TGTGCCTCCTGCCAAGAGGGGTTCCTAGCGGGGAGGGCAGATACGCAGTATTTT; cdr3_aa: CASCQEGFLAGRADTQYF; v_call: TRBV3-1; d_call: TRBD2; clone_size: few; j_call: TRBJ2-3
cdr3_nt: TGCAGTGCAACCGGGACGGCTGGCTACACCTTC; cdr3_aa: CSATGTAGYTF; v_call: TRBV20-1; d_call: NA; clone_size: many; j_call: TRBJ1-2
cdr3_nt: TGTGCCACCGGGCCGAATAGCAATCAGCCCCAGCATTTT; cdr3_aa: CATGPNSNQPQHF; v_call: TRBV19; d_call: NA; clone_size: NA; j_call: TRBJ1-5
cdr3_nt: TGTGCCAGCAGTCCTAGTAACTCCTACAATGAGCAGTTCTTC; cdr3_aa: CASSPSNSYNEQFF; v_call: TRBV6-1; d_call: NA; clone_size: many; j_call: TRBJ2-1
cdr3_nt: TGTGCCAGCAGTTTTCCCCGGGGCACCAATAATTCACCCCTCCACTTT; cdr3_aa: CASSFPRGTNNSPLHF; v_call: TRBV28; d_call: NA; clone_size: many; j_call: TRBJ1-6
cdr3_nt: TGTGCCAGCAGCTTACGGCGGGTGAACACCGGGGAGCTGTTTTTT; cdr3_aa: CASSLRRVNTGELFF; v_call: TRBV7-9; d_call: NA; clone_size: many; j_call: TRBJ2-2
cdr3_nt: TGTGCCAGCAGCTTAACTAGCGGGGTTCGAGAGACCCAGTACTTC; cdr3_aa: CASSLTSGVRETQYF; v_call: TRBV7-3; d_call: TRBD2; clone_size: many; j_call: TRBJ2-5
cdr3_nt: TGTGCCAGCAGCCGTTTGACAGGGGCGGATCACATTCAGTACTTC; cdr3_aa: CASSRLTGADHIQYF; v_call: TRBV5-6; d_call: TRBD1; clone_size: many; j_call: TRBJ2-4
cdr3_nt: TGTGCCACCCAAGGTCCGGGGCTCAGAGCTTTCTTT; cdr3_aa: CATQGPGLRAFF; v_call: TRBV15; d_call: NA; clone_size: many; j_call: TRBJ1-1
cdr3_nt: TGTGCCAGCAGTTATTTGGGCCGCACAGATACGCAGTATTTT; cdr3_aa: CASSYLGRTDTQYF; v_call: TRBV6-9; d_call: NA; clone_size: many; j_call: TRBJ2-3
cdr3_nt: TGTGCCAGCAGTGAAGGGGCCTTCCCCTACGAGCAGTACTTC; cdr3_aa: CASSEGAFPYEQYF; v_call: TRBV12-3/TRBV12-4; d_call: NA; clone_size: many; j_call: TRBJ2-7
cdr3_nt: TGTGCCAGCAGCCCCCTTATGTGGTTCGCGAACACCGGGGAGCTGTTTTTT; cdr3_aa: CASSPLMWFANTGELFF; v_call: TRBV9; d_call: NA; clone_size: many; j_call: TRBJ2-2
cdr3_nt: TGTGCCAGCACCGATGAACGGGGGCCCTACGAGCAGTACTTC; cdr3_aa: CASTDERGPYEQYF; v_call: TRBV12-3/TRBV12-4; d_call: NA; clone_size: many; j_call: TRBJ2-7